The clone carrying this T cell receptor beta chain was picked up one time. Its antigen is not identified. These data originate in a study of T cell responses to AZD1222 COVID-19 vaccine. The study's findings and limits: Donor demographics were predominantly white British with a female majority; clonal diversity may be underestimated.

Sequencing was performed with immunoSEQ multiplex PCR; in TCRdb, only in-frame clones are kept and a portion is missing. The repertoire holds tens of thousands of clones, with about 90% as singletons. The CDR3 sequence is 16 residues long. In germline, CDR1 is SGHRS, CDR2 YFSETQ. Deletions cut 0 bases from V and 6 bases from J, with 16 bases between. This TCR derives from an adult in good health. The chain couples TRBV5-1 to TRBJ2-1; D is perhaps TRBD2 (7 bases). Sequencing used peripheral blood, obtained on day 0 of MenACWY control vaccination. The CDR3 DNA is TGCGCCAGCAGCTTGGGAGGGGGAGGGACAACCAATGAGCAGTTCTTC. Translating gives CASSLGGGGTTNEQFF.